This T cell receptor beta chain stems from a study of response to subunit inactivated influenza vaccine. Study-wide findings and caveats: Authors proposed each seasonal influenza vaccination draws in few new T cells.

This clonotype was detected ten times or more. Its antigen is still unknown. Each CDR3 protein gets one entry after TCRdb re-called the RT-PCR reads with MiXCR. The sample lists around 470,000 distinct CDR3 sequences, about 7.2% seen once, with about 12% in the top ten. The CDR3 runs to 16 residues. Trimming cost V 6 bases and J 0 bases; bases outside gene matches: 11. Germline assignment: CDR1 KGHSY and CDR2 FQNENV. This clonotype was obtained from a man between 50 and 75 years old who received an inactivated influenza vaccine. The sample was PBMCs from blood, taken around 2 years after vaccination. This rearrangement joins TRBV16 to TRBJ2-7, with 7 nucleotides matching TRBD2. Here the CDR3 DNA reads TGTGCCAGCAGTCTCCCGGCGGGGGAGAGCTCCTACGAGCAGTACTTC. Its translation is CASSLPAGESSYEQYF.